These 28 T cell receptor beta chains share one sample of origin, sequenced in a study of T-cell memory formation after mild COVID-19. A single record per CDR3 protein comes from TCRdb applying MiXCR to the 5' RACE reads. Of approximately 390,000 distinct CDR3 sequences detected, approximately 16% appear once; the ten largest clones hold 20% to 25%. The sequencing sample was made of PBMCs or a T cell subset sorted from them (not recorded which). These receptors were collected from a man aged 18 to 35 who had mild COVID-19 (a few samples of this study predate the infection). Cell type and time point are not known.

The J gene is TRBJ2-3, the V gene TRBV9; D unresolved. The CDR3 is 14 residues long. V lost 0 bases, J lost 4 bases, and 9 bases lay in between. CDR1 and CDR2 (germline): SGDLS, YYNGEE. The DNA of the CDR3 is TGTGCCAGCAGCGTAGCTTGGACGGCAGATACGCAGTATTTT. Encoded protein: CASSVAWTADTQYF. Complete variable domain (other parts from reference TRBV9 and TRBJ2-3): DSGVTQTPKHLITATGQRVTLRCSPRSGDLSVYWYQQSLDQGLQFLIQYYNGEERAKGNILERFSAQQFPDLHSELNLSSLELGDSALYFCASSVAWTADTQYFGPGTRLTVL.

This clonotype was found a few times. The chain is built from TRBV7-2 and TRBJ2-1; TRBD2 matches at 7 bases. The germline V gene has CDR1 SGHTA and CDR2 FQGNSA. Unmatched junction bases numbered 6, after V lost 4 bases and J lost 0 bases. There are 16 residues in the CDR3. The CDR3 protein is CASSSGGSSSYNEQFF. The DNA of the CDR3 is TGTGCCAGCAGCTCCGGGGGGTCGAGCTCCTACAATGAGCAGTTCTTC. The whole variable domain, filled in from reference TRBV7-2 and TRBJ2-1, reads GAGVSQSPSNKVTEKGKDVELRCDPISGHTALYWYRQSLGQGLEFLIYFQGNSAPDKSGLPSDRFSAERTGGSVSTLTIQRTQQEDSAVYLCASSSGGSSSYNEQFFGPGTRLTVL.

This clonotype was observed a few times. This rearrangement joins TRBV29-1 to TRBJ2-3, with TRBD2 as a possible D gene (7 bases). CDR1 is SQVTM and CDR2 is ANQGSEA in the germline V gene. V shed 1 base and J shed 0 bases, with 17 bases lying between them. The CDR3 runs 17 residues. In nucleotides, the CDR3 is TGCAGCGTTGAAGCCGGGAGCGGGACAACTAGCACAGATACGCAGTATTTT. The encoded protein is CSVEAGSGTTSTDTQYF.

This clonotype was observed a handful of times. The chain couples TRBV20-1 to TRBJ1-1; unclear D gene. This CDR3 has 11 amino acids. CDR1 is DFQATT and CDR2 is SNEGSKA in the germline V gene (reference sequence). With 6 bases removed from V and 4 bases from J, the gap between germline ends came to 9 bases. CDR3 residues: CSAHLGTEAFF. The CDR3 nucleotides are TGCAGTGCACATTTGGGCACTGAAGCTTTCTTT.

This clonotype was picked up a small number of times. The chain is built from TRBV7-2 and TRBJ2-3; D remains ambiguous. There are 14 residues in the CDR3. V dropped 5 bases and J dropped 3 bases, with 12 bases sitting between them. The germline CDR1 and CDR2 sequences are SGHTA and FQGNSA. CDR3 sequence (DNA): TGTGCCAGCAGCCCCAGTTGGGTAACAGATACGCAGTATTTT. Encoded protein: CASSPSWVTDTQYF.

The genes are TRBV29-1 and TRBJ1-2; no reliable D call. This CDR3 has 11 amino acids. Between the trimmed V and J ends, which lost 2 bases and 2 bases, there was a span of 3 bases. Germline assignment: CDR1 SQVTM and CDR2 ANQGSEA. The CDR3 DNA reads TGCAGCGTTGAACAGAACTATGGCTACACCTTC. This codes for CSVEQNYGYTF.

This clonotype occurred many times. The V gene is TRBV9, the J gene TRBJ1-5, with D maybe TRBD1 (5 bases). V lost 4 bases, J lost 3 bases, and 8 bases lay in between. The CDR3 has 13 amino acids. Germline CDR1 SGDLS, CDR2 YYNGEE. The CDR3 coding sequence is TGTGCCAGCAGCTTTGGACACAATCAGCCCCAGCATTTT. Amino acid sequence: CASSFGHNQPQHF.

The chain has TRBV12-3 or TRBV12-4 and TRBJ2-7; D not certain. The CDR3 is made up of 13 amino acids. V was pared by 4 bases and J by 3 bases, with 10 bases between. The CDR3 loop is CASSWAGDYEQYV. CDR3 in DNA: TGTGCCAGCAGTTGGGCAGGAGACTACGAGCAGTACGTC.

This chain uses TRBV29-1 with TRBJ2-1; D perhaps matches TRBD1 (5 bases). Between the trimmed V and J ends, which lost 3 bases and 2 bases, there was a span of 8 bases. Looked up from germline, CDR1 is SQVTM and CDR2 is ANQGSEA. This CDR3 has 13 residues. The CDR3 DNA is TGCAGCGTTGACCAGGGAACCTACAATGAGCAGTTCTTC. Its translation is CSVDQGTYNEQFF.

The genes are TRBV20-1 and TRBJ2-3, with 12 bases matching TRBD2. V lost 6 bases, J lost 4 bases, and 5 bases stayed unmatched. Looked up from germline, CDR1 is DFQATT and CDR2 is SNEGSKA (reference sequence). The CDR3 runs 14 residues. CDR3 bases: TGCAGTGCGCTACTAGCGGGGGGCCCAGATACGCAGTATTTT. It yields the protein CSALLAGGPDTQYF.

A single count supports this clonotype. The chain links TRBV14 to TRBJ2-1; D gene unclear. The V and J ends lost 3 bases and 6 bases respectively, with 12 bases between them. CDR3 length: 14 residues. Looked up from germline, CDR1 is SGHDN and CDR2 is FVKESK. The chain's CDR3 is CASSQDLTRNEQFF. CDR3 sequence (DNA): TGTGCCAGCAGCCAGGACCTTACCCGCAATGAGCAGTTCTTC.

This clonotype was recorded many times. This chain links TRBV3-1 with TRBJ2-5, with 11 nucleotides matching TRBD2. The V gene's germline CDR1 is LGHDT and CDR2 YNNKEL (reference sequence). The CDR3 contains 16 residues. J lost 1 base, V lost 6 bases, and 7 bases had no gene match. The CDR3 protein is CASRSGLAEFQETQYF. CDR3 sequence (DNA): TGTGCCAGCAGGTCGGGACTAGCGGAGTTCCAAGAGACCCAGTACTTC.

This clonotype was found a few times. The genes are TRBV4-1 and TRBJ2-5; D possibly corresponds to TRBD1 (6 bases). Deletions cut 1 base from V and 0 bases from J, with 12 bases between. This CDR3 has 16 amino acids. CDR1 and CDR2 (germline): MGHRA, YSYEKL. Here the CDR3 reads CASSQVRRTDQETQYF. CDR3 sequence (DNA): TGCGCCAGCAGCCAAGTTCGGCGGACAGACCAAGAGACCCAGTACTTC.

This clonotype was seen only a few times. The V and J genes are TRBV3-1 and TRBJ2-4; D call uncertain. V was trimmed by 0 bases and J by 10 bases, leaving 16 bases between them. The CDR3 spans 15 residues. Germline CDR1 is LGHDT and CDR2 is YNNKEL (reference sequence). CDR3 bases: TGTGCCAGCAGCCAAGAATGGGGTCGGTCCTTTATTCAGTACTTC. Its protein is CASSQEWGRSFIQYF.

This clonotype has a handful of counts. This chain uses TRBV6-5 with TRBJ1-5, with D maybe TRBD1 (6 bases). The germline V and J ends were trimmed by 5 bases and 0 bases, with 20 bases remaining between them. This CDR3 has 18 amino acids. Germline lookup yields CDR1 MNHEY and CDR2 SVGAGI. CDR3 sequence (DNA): TGTGCCAGCAGTCTAGGGGGGGGCGACTTTTATAGCAATCAGCCCCAGCATTTT. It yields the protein CASSLGGGDFYSNQPQHF.

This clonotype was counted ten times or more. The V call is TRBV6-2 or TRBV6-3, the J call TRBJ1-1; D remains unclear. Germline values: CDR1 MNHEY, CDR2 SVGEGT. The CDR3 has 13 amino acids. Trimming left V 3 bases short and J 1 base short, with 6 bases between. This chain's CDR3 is CASSYQQNTEAFF. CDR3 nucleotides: TGTGCCAGCAGTTATCAACAGAACACTGAAGCTTTCTTT.

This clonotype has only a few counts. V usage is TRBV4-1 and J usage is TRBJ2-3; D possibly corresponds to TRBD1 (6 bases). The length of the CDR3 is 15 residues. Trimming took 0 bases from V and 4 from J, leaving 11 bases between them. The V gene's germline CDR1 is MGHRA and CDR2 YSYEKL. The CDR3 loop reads CASSQEVTGPDTQYF. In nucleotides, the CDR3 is TGCGCCAGCAGCCAAGAGGTAACAGGGCCAGATACGCAGTATTTT.

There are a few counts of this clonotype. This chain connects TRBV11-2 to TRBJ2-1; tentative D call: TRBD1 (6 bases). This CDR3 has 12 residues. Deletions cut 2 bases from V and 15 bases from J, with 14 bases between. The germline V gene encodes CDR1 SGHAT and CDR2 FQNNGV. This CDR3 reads CASSLLGRGRFF. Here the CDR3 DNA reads TGTGCCAGCAGCTTATTAGGCAGGGGCCGGTTCTTC.

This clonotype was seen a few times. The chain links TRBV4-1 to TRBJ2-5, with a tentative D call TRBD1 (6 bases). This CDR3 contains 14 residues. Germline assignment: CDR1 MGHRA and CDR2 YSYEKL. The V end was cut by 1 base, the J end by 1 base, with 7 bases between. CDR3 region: CASSQGQAQETQYF. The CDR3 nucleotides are TGCGCCAGCAGCCAAGGACAGGCCCAAGAGACCCAGTACTTC.

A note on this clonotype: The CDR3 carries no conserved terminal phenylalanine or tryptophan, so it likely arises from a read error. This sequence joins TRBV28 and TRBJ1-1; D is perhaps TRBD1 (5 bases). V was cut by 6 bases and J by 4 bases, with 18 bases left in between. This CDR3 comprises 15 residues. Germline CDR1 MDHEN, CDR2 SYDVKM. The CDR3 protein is CASSELRDPVTEAFL. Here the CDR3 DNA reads TGTGCCAGCAGCGAACTCCGGGACCCCGTCACTGAAGCTTTCCTT.

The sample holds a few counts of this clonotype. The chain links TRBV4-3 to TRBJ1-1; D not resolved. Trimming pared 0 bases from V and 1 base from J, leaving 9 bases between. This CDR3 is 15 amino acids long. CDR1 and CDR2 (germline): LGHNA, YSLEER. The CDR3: CASSQDREGNTEAFF. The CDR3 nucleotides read TGCGCCAGCAGCCAAGATCGTGAAGGGAACACTGAAGCTTTCTTT.

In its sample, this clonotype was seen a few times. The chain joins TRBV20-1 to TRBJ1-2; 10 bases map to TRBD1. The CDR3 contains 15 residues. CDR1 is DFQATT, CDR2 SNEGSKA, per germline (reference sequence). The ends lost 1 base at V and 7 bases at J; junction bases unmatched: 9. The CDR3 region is CSARATGTGDSGYTF. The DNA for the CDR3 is TGCAGTGCTAGAGCCACCGGGACAGGGGACTCTGGCTACACCTTC.

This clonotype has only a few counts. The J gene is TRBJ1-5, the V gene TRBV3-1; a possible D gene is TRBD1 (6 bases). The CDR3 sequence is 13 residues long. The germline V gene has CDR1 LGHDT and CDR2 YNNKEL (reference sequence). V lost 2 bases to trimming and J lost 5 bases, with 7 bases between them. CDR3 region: CASSQQGYQPQHF. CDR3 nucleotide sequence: TGTGCCAGCAGCCAACAGGGGTATCAGCCCCAGCATTTT.

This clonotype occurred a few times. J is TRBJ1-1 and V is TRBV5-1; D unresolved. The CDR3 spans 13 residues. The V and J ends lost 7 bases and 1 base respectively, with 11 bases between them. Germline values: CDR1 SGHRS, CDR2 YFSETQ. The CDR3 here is CASHDRPNTEAFF. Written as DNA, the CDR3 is TGCGCCAGCCATGACCGACCGAACACTGAAGCTTTCTTT.

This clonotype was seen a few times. CDR3 coding DNA: TGTGCCAGCAGTTACTCGGTTGAAGCTTTCTTT. Encoded protein: CASSYSVEAFF. The rearrangement uses TRBV6-6 and TRBJ1-1; D not certain. With 0 bases removed from V and 7 bases from J, the gap between germline ends came to 3 bases. This CDR3 spans 11 amino acids. Germline lookup yields CDR1 MNHNY and CDR2 SVGAGI (reference sequence).

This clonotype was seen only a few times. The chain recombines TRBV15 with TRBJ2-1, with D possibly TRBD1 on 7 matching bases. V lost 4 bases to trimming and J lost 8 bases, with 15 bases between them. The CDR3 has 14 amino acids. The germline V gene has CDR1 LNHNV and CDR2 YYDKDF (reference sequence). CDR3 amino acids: CATSTDREVDEQFF. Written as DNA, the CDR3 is TGTGCCACCAGCACTGACAGGGAGGTCGATGAGCAGTTCTTC.

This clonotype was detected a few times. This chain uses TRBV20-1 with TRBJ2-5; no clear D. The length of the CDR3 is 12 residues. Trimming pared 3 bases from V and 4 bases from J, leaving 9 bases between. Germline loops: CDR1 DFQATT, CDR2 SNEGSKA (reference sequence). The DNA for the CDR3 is TGCAGTGCTAGTGAACGGGCAGAGACCCAGTACTTC. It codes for CSASERAETQYF.

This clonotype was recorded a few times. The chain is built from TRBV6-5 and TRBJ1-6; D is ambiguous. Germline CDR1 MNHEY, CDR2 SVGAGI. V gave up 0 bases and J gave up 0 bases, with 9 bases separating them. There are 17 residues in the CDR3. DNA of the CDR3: TGTGCCAGCAGTTACTCGGGCAGGAGCTCCTATAATTCACCCCTCCACTTT. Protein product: CASSYSGRSSYNSPLHF.